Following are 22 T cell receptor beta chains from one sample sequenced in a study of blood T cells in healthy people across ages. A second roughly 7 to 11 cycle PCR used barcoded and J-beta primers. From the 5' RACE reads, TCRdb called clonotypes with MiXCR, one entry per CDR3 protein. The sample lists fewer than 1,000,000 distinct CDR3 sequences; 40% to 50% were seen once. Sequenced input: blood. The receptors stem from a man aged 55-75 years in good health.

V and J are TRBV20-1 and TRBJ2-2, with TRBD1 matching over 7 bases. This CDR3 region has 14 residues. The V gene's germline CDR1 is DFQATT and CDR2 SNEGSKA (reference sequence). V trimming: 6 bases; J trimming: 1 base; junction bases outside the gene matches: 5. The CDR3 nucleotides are TGCAGTGCCGCTAGACAGGGGAACACCGGGGAGCTGTTTTTT. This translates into CSAARQGNTGELFF.

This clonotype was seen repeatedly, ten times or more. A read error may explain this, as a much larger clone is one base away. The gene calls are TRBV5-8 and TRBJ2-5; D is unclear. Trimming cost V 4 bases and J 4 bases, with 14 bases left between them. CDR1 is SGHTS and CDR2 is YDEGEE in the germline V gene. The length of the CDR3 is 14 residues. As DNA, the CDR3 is TGTGCCAGCAGCGTTCAGCTAACGGGAGAGACCCAGTACTTC. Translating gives CASSVQLTGETQYF.

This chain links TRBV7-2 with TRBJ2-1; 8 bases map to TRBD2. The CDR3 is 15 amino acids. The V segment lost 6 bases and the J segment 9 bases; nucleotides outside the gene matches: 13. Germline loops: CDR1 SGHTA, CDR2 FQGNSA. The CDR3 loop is CASRPRRGGGGEQFF. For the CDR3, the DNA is TGTGCCAGCAGGCCGCGACGGGGGGGTGGGGGTGAGCAGTTCTTC.

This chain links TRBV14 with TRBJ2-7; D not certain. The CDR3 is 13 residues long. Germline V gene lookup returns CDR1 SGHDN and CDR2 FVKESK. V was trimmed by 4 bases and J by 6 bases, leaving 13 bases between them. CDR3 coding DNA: TGTGCCAGCAGCCCCTCTGGGCTGGGCGAGCAGTACTTC. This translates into CASSPSGLGEQYF.

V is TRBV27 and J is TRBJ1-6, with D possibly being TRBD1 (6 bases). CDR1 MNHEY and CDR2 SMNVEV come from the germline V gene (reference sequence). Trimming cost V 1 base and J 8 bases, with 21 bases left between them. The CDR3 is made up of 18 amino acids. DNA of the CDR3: TGTGCCAGCAGTTTATATCGCAGAGGGGGGTCCTTCGATTCACCCCTCCACTTT. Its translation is CASSLYRRGGSFDSPLHF.

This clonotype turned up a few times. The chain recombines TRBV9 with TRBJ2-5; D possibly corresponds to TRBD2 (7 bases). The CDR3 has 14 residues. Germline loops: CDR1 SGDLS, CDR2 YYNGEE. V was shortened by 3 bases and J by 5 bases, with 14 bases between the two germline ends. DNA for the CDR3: TGTGCCAGCAGCGAGGGGGGGGTTCAGGAGACCCAGTACTTC. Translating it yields CASSEGGVQETQYF.

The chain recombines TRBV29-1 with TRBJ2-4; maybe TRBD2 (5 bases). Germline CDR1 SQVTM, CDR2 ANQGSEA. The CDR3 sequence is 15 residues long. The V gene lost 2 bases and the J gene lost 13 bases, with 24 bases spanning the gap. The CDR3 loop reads CSVEIWESSYNEQYF. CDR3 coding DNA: TGCAGCGTTGAAATTTGGGAGAGCTCCTACAATGAGCAGTACTTC.

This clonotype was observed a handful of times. CDR3 sequence (DNA): TGTGCCACTGAGACAGGGCAGGCCTACGAGCAGTACTTC. Encoded protein: CATETGQAYEQYF. The gene calls are TRBV25-1 and TRBJ2-7; 7 bases agree with TRBD1. Germline V gene data show CDR1 as MGHDK and CDR2 as SYGVNS. With V trimmed by 10 bases and J by 2 bases, 8 bases remained unmatched. CDR3 size: 13 residues.

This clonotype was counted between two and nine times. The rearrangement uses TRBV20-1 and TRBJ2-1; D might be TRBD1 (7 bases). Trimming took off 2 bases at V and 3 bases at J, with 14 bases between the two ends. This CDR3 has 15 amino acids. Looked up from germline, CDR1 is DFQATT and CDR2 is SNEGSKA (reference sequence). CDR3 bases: TGCAGTGCTAGAACGGGCAGGGGGGACTACAATGAGCAGTTCTTC. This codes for CSARTGRGDYNEQFF.

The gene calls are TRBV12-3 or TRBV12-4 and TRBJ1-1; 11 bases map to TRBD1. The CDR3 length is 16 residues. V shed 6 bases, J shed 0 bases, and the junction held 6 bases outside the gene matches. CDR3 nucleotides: TGTGCCAGCAGCGGACAGGGGGCAAGGTTGAACACTGAAGCTTTCTTT. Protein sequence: CASSGQGARLNTEAFF.

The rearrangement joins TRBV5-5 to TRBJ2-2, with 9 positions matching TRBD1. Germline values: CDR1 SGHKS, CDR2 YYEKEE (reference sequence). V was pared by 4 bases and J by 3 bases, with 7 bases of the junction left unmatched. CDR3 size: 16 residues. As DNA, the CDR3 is TGTGCCAGCAGCCTTCACCGGGACAGGGACACCGGGGAGCTGTTTTTT. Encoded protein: CASSLHRDRDTGELFF.

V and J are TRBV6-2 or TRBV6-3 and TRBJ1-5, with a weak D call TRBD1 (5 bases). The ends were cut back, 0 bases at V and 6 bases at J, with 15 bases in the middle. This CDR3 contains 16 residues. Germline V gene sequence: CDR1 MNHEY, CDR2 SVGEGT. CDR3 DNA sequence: TGTGCCAGCAGTTACTCAGGGCAGGGACGAGTTCAGCCCCAGCATTTT. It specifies CASSYSGQGRVQPQHF.

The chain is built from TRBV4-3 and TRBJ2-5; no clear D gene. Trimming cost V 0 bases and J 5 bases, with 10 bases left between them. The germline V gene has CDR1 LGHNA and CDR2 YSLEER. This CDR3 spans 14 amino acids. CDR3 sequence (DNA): TGCGCCAGCAGCCAAGAGTTGGTGGGGGAGACCCAGTACTTC. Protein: CASSQELVGETQYF.

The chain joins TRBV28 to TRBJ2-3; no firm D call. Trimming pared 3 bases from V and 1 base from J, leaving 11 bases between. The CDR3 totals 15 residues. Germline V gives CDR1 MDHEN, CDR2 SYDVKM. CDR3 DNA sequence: TGTGCCAGCAGTTTCAACTCGCGAGGCACAGATACGCAGTATTTT. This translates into CASSFNSRGTDTQYF.

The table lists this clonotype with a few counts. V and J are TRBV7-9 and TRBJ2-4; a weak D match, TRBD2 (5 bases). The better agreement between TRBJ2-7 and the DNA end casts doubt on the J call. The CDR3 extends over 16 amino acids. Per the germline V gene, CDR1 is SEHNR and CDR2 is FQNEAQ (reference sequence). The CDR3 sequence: CASSLASGRRLYEQYF. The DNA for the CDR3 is TGTGCCAGCAGCTTAGCATCAGGCCGGAGGCTCTACGAGCAGTACTTC.

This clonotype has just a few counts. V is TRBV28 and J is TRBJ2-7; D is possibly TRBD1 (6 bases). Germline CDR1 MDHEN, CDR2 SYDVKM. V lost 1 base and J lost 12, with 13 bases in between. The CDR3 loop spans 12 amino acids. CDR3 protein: CASSLSGRGRYF. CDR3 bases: TGTGCCAGCAGTTTATCCGGCAGGGGCCGGTACTTC.

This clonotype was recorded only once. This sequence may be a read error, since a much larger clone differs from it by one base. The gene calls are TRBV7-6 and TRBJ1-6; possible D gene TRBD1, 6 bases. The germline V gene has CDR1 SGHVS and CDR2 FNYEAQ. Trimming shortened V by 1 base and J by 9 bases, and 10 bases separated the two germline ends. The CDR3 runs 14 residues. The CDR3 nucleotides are TGTGCCAGCAGCTTAGGACAGGATAGTTCACCCCTCCACTTT. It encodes CASSLGQDSSPLHF.

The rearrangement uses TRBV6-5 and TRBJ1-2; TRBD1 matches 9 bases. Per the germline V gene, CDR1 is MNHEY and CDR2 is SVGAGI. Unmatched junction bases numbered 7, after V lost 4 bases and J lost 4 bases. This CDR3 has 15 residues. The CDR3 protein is CASSSGTGKGYGYTF. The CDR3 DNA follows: TGTGCCAGCAGTTCCGGGACAGGGAAAGGCTATGGCTACACCTTC.

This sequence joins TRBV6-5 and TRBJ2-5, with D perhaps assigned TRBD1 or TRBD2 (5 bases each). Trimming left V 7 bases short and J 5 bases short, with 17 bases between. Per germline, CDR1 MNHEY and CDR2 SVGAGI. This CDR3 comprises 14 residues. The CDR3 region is CASTSLGGRETQYF. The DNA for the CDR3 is TGTGCCAGCACCTCCCTTGGGGGAAGGGAGACCCAGTACTTC.

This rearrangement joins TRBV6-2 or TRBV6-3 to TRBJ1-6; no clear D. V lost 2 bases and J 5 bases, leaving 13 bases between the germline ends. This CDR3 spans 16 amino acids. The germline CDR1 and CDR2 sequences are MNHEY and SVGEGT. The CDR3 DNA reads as TGTGCCAGCAGTTACCTTCGGCCAGCCGATAATTCACCCCTCCACTTT. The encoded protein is CASSYLRPADNSPLHF.

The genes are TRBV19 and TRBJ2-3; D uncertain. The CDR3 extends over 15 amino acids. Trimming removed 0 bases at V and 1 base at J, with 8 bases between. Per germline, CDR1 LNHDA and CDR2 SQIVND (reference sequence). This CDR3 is CASSIDGARTDTQYF. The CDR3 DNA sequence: TGTGCCAGTAGTATAGATGGTGCTCGCACAGATACGCAGTATTTT.

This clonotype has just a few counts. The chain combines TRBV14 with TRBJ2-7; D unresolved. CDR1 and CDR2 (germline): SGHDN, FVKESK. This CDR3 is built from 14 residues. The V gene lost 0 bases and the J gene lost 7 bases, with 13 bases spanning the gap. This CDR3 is CASSQDLANNEQYF. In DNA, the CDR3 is TGTGCCAGCAGCCAAGATTTGGCAAACAATGAGCAGTACTTC.